This T cell receptor beta chain was retrieved from a study of naive and memory T cell subsets. Cells stained for CD3, CD4, CD8, CD45RA, CD27 and viability were sorted into four CD45RA/CD27 subsets. CDR3 length: 12 amino acids. The V gene's germline CDR1 is SEHNR and CDR2 FQNEAQ (reference sequence). V gave up 1 base and J gave up 4 bases, with 2 bases separating them. By its share, this clonotype is medium-sized. An equimolar mix of two oligonucleotides served as the beta constant-region primer for TRBC1 and TRBC2. TCRdb re-analysed the UMI-ligation and nested PCR reads in MiXCR, keeping a single row per CDR3 protein. The data show about 5,000 distinct CDR3 sequences, approximately 7.9% seen once.

This TCR came from a human donor in good health. The material sequenced was CD4+ TEMRA cells from blood. Subset meaning: effector memory re-expressing CD45RA, CD45RA+ CD27-. V gene TRBV7-9 combines with J gene TRBJ1-5, with D unclear. CDR3 sequence: CASSLDNQPQHF. Written as DNA, the CDR3 is TGTGCCAGCAGCTTAGATAATCAGCCCCAGCATTTT.